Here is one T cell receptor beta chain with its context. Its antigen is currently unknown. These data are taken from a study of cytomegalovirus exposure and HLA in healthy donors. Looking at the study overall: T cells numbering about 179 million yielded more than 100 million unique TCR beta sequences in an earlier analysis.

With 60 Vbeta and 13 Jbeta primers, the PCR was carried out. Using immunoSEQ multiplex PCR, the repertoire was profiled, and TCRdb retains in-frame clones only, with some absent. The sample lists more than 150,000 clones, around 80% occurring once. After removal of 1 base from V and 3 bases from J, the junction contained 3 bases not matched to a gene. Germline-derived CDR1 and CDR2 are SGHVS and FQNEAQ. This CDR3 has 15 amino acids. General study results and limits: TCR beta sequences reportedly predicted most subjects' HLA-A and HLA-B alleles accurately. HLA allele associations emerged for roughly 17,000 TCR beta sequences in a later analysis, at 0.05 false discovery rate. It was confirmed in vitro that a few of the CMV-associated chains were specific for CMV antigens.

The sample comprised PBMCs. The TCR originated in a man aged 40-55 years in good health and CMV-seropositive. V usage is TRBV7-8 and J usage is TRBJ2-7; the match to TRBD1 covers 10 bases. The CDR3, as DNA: TGTGCCAGCAGCTTAGAATGGACAGGGGGCTACGAGCAGTACTTC. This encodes CASSLEWTGGYEQYF.